This TCR beta chain was found in a study of Graves' ophthalmopathy and Graves' hyperthyroidism. At the level of the study: The study drew peripheral blood at initial diagnosis, before any treatment. General study results and limits: Blood was where most expanded thyroid clonotypes above 0.001 frequency also turned up.

CDR1 SGDLS and CDR2 YYNGEE come from the germline V gene. V lost 4 bases and J lost 5, with 12 bases in between. This CDR3 spans 14 amino acids. Amplification from RNA transcripts yielded the TCR beta CDR3 regions. An opening RT-PCR round employed HTBI primers and preceded a second-round multiplex PCR. A single record per CDR3 protein comes from TCRdb applying MiXCR to the multiplex PCR reads. The table includes 40,000 to 45,000 distinct CDR3 sequences, 40% to 65% detected once. This clonotype was recorded many times. As yet, its antigen is unknown. Certain patients, namely those with other autoimmune diseases, uncontrolled infections, pregnancy or lactation, were excluded.

The sample taken for sequencing was peripheral blood. The chain uses TRBV9 and TRBJ1-4, with D possibly being TRBD1 (5 bases). This TCR was sampled from an adult man with Graves' ophthalmopathy. The CDR3 protein is CASSPDWGNEKLFF. CDR3 sequence (DNA): TGTGCCAGCAGCCCTGATTGGGGGAATGAAAAACTGTTTTTT.